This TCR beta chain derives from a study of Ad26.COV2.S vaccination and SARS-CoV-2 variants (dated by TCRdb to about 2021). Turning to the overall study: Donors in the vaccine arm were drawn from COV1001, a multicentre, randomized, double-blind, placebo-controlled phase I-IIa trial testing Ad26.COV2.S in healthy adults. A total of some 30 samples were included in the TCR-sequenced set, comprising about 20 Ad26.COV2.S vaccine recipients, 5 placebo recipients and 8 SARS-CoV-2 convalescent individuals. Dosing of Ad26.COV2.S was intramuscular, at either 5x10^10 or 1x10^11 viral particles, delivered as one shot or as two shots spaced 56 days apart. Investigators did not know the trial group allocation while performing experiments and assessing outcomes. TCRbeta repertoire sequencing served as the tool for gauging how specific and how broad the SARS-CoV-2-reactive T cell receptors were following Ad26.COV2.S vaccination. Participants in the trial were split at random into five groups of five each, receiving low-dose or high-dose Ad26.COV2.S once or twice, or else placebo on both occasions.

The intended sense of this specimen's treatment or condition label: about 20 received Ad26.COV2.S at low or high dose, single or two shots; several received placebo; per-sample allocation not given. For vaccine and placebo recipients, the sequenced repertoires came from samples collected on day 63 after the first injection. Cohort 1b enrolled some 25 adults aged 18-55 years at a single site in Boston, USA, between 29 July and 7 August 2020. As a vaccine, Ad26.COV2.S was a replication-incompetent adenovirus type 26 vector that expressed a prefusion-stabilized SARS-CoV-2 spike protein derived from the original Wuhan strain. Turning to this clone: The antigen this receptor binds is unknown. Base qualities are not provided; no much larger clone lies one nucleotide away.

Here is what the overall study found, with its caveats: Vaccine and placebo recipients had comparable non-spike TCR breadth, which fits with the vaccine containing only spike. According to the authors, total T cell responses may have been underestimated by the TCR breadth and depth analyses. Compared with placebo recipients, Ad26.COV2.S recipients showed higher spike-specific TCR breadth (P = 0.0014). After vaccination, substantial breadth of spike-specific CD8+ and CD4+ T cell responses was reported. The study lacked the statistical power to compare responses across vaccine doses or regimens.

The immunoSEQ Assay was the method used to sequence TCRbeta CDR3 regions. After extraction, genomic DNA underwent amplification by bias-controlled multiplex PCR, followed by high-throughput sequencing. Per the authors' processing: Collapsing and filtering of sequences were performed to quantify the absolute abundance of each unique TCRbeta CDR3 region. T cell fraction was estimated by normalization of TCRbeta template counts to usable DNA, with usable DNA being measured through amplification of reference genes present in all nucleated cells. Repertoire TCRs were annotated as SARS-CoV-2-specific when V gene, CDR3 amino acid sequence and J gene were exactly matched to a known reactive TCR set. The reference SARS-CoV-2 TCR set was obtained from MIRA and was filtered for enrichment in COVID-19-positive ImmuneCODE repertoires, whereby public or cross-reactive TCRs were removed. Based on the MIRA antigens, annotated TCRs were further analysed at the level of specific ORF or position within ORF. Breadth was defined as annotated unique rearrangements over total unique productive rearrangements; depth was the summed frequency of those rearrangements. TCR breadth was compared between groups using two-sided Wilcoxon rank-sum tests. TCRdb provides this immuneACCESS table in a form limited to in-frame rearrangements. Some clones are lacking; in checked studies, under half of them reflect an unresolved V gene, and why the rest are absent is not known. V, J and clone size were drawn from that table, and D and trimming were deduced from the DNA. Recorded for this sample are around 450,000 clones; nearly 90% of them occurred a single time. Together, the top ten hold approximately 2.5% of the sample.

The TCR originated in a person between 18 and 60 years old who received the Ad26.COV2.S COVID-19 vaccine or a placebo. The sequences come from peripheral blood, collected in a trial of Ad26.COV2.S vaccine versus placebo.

At the DNA level, the sequence is TGTGCCAGCGGGGCGGCGGGAGGTGTCAATGAGCAGTTCTTC. Its protein reads: CASGAAGGVNEQFF. The V and J segments used are TRBV7-3 and TRBJ2-1; the junction holds 8 bases that match TRBD2. Unmatched junction bases come to 9, with V trimmed by 8 bases and J by 6 bases. CDR1 and CDR2, per the germline V gene, are SGHTA and FQGTGA. There are 14 amino acids in the CDR3, from cysteine to phenylalanine inclusive. Just the 42-base CDR3 DNA is kept, in frame starting at base 1.